The 15 T cell receptor beta chains below all came from one sample that was sequenced in a study of low-dose radiotherapy and immunotherapy resistance in tumors. Time point given: after trial treatment. Stated treatment: LDRT plus nivolumab, ipilimumab, low-dose cyclophosphamide and aspirin (RACIN trial). Priming of first-strand cDNA relied on TRAV- and TRBV-specific primers (covering alpha and beta chains). TCRs were put through roughly 20 PCR cycles of amplification with Phusion. A constant-region primer and the V-primer adapter served as the primer pair. A single record per CDR3 protein comes from TCRdb applying MiXCR to the reads. The sample comprises more than 90,000 distinct CDR3 sequences, around 20% of which are singletons, and over 4% rests with the top ten. The sample was PBMCs, taken after low-dose radiotherapy plus immunotherapy. These receptor sequences come from a male donor with prostate cancer.

This clonotype was detected many times. This sequence joins TRBV10-3 and TRBJ2-3, with 13 bases lining up with TRBD2. The junction had 3 bases not matched to a gene; V was cut back by 9 bases and J by 0 bases. The CDR3 runs 15 residues. Germline V gene sequence: CDR1 ENHRY, CDR2 SYGVKD. The CDR3 region is CAMGTSGISTDTQYF. DNA of the CDR3: TGTGCCATGGGGACTAGCGGGATAAGCACAGATACGCAGTATTTT.

The rearrangement uses TRBV4-2 and TRBJ1-1; 9 nucleotides align to TRBD1. Germline values: CDR1 LGHNA, CDR2 YNFKEQ. The trim removed 3 bases at V and 0 bases at J, leaving 5 bases unmatched. The CDR3 has 16 residues. CDR3 amino acids: CASSHLDRGLNTEAFF. The CDR3 region has the DNA TGTGCCAGCAGCCACCTGGACAGGGGTTTGAACACTGAAGCTTTCTTT.

In this sample, this clonotype turned up a few times. DNA for the CDR3: TGCAGTGCGCCGGGACTAGCGGGGACAGATACGCAGTATTTT. Translating it yields CSAPGLAGTDTQYF. The chain combines TRBV20-1 with TRBJ2-3; 13 nucleotides match TRBD2. Germline CDR1 reads DFQATT; CDR2 reads SNEGSKA (reference sequence). The CDR3 sequence is 14 residues long. V shed 6 bases, J shed 3 bases, and the junction held 3 bases outside the gene matches.

This clonotype was detected ten times or more. V usage is TRBV25-1 and J usage is TRBJ1-4; no reliable D call. CDR1 and CDR2 (germline): MGHDK, SYGVNS. V was pared by 6 bases and J by 8 bases, with 22 bases between. This CDR3 has 16 amino acids. The CDR3 bases are TGTGCCAGCAGCCTCGGCGGGGTCGCCATGATGGAAAAACTGTTTTTT. Protein: CASSLGGVAMMEKLFF.

This rearrangement joins TRBV6-4 to TRBJ1-5, with 7 bases identical to TRBD1. V was clipped by 7 bases and J by 4 bases; unmatched bases: 7. The CDR3 has 14 residues. Germline V gene data show CDR1 as MRHNA and CDR2 as SNTAGT. The chain's CDR3 is CASTPGGPNQPQHF. The CDR3, as DNA: TGTGCCAGCACCCCAGGGGGGCCAAATCAGCCCCAGCATTTT.

This clonotype was seen more than once but under ten times. The chain uses TRBV3-1 and TRBJ2-7; TRBD1 matches 10 bases. CDR3 length: 19 residues. The ends lost 5 bases at V and 3 bases at J; junction bases unmatched: 19. Germline CDR1 LGHDT, CDR2 YNNKEL (reference sequence). The CDR3 loop is CASSTPGTGAYGRLYEQYF. The CDR3 DNA reads as TGTGCCAGCAGCACCCCCGGGACAGGGGCCTACGGGCGGCTCTACGAGCAGTACTTC.

This clonotype showed up many times. The genes are TRBV19 and TRBJ2-2; D gene unclear. The germline V gene encodes CDR1 LNHDA and CDR2 SQIVND (reference sequence). The CDR3 has 12 residues. Trimming took 3 bases from V and 6 from J, leaving 5 bases between them. The CDR3 sequence is CASSIPPGELFF. The CDR3 DNA follows: TGTGCCAGTAGTATCCCCCCCGGGGAGCTGTTTTTT.

The chain recombines TRBV6-8 with TRBJ2-7; D perhaps matches TRBD2 (5 bases). Germline lookup yields CDR1 MNHGY and CDR2 SAAAGT. CDR3 size: 14 residues. V lost 2 bases and J 2 bases, leaving 10 bases between the germline ends. CDR3 sequence reads: CASSYGGAPYEQYF. The CDR3 DNA reads TGTGCCAGCAGTTACGGAGGAGCTCCCTACGAGCAGTACTTC.

This clonotype was seen once. This chain joins TRBV28 and TRBJ1-2, with D unresolved. The CDR3 has 13 amino acids. From germline, CDR1 is MDHEN and CDR2 SYDVKM. The ends were cut back, 6 bases at V and 6 bases at J, with 14 bases in the middle. The CDR3 loop is CASSVGGEDGYTF. CDR3 in DNA: TGTGCCAGCAGCGTAGGAGGCGAAGATGGCTACACCTTC.

This clonotype was recorded many times. This chain uses TRBV12-3 or TRBV12-4 with TRBJ1-5; 12 positions match TRBD1. This CDR3 is built from 16 residues. V lost 4 bases to trimming and J lost 4 bases; unmatched junction nucleotides: 5. CDR3 sequence reads: CASSSWDRGRNQPQHF. The CDR3 coding sequence is TGTGCCAGCAGTTCTTGGGACAGGGGGCGAAATCAGCCCCAGCATTTT.

This clonotype was counted many times. This chain links TRBV18 with TRBJ1-1, with unresolved D. Trimming left V 5 bases short and J 4 bases short, with 11 bases between. In germline, CDR1 is KGHSH, CDR2 LQKENI. The CDR3 consists of 13 residues. CDR3 residues: CASSGWAGTEAFF. CDR3 coding DNA: TGTGCCAGCTCAGGGTGGGCAGGCACTGAAGCTTTCTTT.

This clonotype was detected ten times or more. This chain connects TRBV20-1 to TRBJ2-5; D is ambiguous. Germline CDR1 DFQATT, CDR2 SNEGSKA (reference sequence). The CDR3 length is 12 residues. V was pared by 1 base and J by 5 bases, with 8 bases between. CDR3 bases: TGCAGTGCTAGAGGCGTGGTGGAGACCCAGTACTTC. It translates to CSARGVVETQYF.

Notes on this clonotype: This probably arose from a read error, given a far larger clone one base away. V is TRBV5-4 and J is TRBJ2-7, with D possibly matching TRBD2 (5 bases). The CDR3 runs 15 residues. The V gene's germline CDR1 is SGHNT and CDR2 YYREEE (reference sequence). Trimming removed 4 bases at V and 7 bases at J, with 21 bases between. Written as DNA, the CDR3 is TGTGCCAGCAGCCGAGGCGCTAGCTCCTACAATGAGCAGTACTTC. It codes for CASSRGASSYNEQYF.

As concerns this clonotype: A read error is likely here: a far larger clone is one base away. J is TRBJ2-1 and V is TRBV29-1; perhaps TRBD2 as D (5 bases). In germline, CDR1 is SQVTM, CDR2 ANQGSEA. V lost 6 bases to trimming and J lost 10 bases, with 16 bases between them. There are 12 residues in the CDR3. CDR3 DNA: TGCAGCGTAGGCCCGGGGAAGCGAGAGCAGTTCTTC. Protein product: CSVGPGKREQFF.

In nucleotides, the CDR3 is TGTGCCAGCAGTGCTCAGGGCTACGAGCAGTACTTC. As protein: CASSAQGYEQYF. This sequence joins TRBV28 and TRBJ2-7; tentative D call: TRBD1 (5 bases). The CDR3 is 12 residues long. V gave up 5 bases and J gave up 3 bases, with 8 bases separating them. Germline CDR1 reads MDHEN; CDR2 reads SYDVKM.